Following are 14 T cell receptor beta chains from one sample sequenced in a study of T cells in Graves' hyperthyroidism and ophthalmopathy. From RNA transcripts, TCR beta CDR3 regions were amplified. When the TCR CDR3 underwent first-round RT-PCR, the HTBI primer set was used. TCRdb called the multiplex PCR reads again in MiXCR, with one record for every CDR3 protein. This sample has about 690,000 distinct CDR3 sequences; 17% occur once, and the top ten carry around 15%. Sequencing was carried out using blood. Every receptor here comes from a man over 45 with Graves' hyperthyroidism.

This clonotype was observed many times. The V and J genes are TRBV30 and TRBJ2-7; D call uncertain. This CDR3 contains 12 residues. Germline V gene sequence: CDR1 GTSNPN, CDR2 SVGIG (reference sequence). Trimming stripped 1 base from V and 2 bases from J, with 6 bases between. CDR3 nucleotide sequence: TGTGCCTGGAGTGGGCGTACCTACGAGCAGTACTTC. Protein sequence: CAWSGRTYEQYF. The complete variable domain, with remaining parts taken from reference TRBV30 and TRBJ2-7, reads SQTIHQWPATLVQPVGSPLSLECTVEGTSNPNLYWYRQAAGRGLQLLFYSVGIGQISSEVPQNLSASRPQDRQFILSSKKLLLSDSGFYLCAWSGRTYEQYFGPGTRLTVT.

This clonotype was recorded many times. For the CDR3, the DNA is TGCAGTGCTAGAGGATGGGGGGGCAAGAACACCGGGGAGCTGTTTTTT. Protein sequence: CSARGWGGKNTGELFF. The chain recombines TRBV20-1 with TRBJ2-2; perhaps TRBD2 as D (7 bases). CDR1 is DFQATT and CDR2 is SNEGSKA in the germline V gene (reference sequence). The CDR3 runs 16 residues. V was cut by 1 base and J by 1 base, with 13 bases left in between.

Written as DNA, the CDR3 is TGTGCCAGCAGCCAATCGTCGGCCAGTGAAGCTTTCTTT. It specifies CASSQSSASEAFF. V is TRBV16 and J is TRBJ1-1; D unclear. Germline CDR1 reads KGHSY; CDR2 reads FQNENV. The CDR3 is made up of 13 amino acids. Trimming pared 0 bases from V and 7 bases from J, leaving 9 bases between.

About this clonotype: A read error is possible here, since a much larger clone lies one base away. The chain recombines TRBV18 with TRBJ1-2, with TRBD1 as a possible D gene (5 bases). The CDR3 spans 14 residues. V lost 8 bases to trimming and J lost 3 bases, with 16 bases between them. The germline V gene encodes CDR1 KGHSH and CDR2 LQKENI. CDR3 region: CASPPGKGYYGYTF. CDR3 sequence (DNA): TGTGCCAGCCCCCCAGGGAAGGGGTACTATGGCTACACCTTC. The whole variable domain, remainder taken from reference TRBV18 and TRBJ1-2, is NAGVMQNPRHLVRRRGQEARLRCSPMKGHSHVYWYRQLPEEGLKFMVYLQKENIIDESGMPKERFSAEFPKEGPSILRIQQVVRGDSAAYFCASPPGKGYYGYTFGSGTRLTVV.

On this clonotype: A much more abundant neighbour one base away suggests this may be a read error. The rearrangement uses TRBV2 and TRBJ1-1; the match to TRBD1 covers 8 bases. Looked up from germline, CDR1 is SNHLY and CDR2 is FYNNEI. J gave up 4 bases and V 4 bases, and 5 bases lay outside the gene matches. The length of the CDR3 is 14 residues. The CDR3 loop is CASSATGEGTEAFF. The CDR3 DNA follows: TGTGCCAGCAGTGCGACAGGGGAGGGCACTGAAGCTTTCTTT. Looking up the rest from reference TRBV2 and TRBJ1-1 gives the full variable domain: EPEVTQTPSHQVTQMGQEVILRCVPISNHLYFYWYRQILGQKVEFLVSFYNNEISEKSEIFDDQFSVERPDGSNFTLKIRSTKLEDSAMYFCASSATGEGTEAFFGQGTRLTVV.

This chain connects TRBV5-6 to TRBJ1-1; D unclear. The CDR3 contains 12 residues. Germline V CDR1 and CDR2: SGHDT, YYEEEE. V was cut by 0 bases and J by 7 bases, with 7 bases left in between. The CDR3 reads CASSLGQVEAFF. In nucleotides, the CDR3 is TGTGCCAGCAGCTTGGGGCAGGTTGAAGCTTTCTTT.

This clonotype was picked up a small number of times. This chain joins TRBV28 and TRBJ2-2; 7 bases align to TRBD2. The CDR3 totals 15 residues. With V trimmed by 6 bases and J by 6 bases, 10 bases remained unmatched. Germline CDR1 reads MDHEN; CDR2 reads SYDVKM. CDR3 sequence (DNA): TGTGCCAGCAGACTAGCGCCGACCCGGGCCGGGGAGCTGTTTTTT. It translates to CASRLAPTRAGELFF.

The table lists this clonotype with a count of one. Germline and junction disagree at one end, which may indicate a read error. V and J are TRBV12-3 or TRBV12-4 and TRBJ2-1, with 11 bases aligning to TRBD2. This CDR3 is 16 amino acids long. The chain's CDR3 is CASRLAGGNDYNEQFF. As DNA, the CDR3 is TGTGCCAGCAGGTTAGCGGGAGGGAACGACTACAATGAGCAGTTCTTC.

This clonotype was seen only a few times. The chain employs TRBV7-9 and TRBJ1-1; D possibly corresponds to TRBD1 (5 bases). Trimming removed 1 base from V and 5 bases from J, with 23 bases in between. The CDR3 has 18 residues. In germline, CDR1 is SEHNR, CDR2 FQNEAQ (reference sequence). The CDR3 nucleotides read TGTGCCAGCAGCTTAGAGGGTGCGGGGCAGGCAAGAAGAACTGAAGCTTTCTTT. Amino acid sequence: CASSLEGAGQARRTEAFF.

V is TRBV24-1 and J is TRBJ1-2, with D uncertain. Germline CDR1 is KGHDR and CDR2 is SFDVKD. V lost 0 bases to trimming and J lost 5 bases, with 12 bases between them. This CDR3 spans 15 amino acids. CDR3 DNA: TGTGCCACCAGTGATTTGCAAGGCGGGAAATATGGCTACACCTTC. Translated, it gives CATSDLQGGKYGYTF.

This clonotype occurred a few times. It may be a read error: a sequence one base away is much more abundant. This chain links TRBV5-1 with TRBJ2-3; D remains unclear. V shed 4 bases and J shed 0 bases, with 15 bases lying between them. Germline assignment: CDR1 SGHRS and CDR2 YFSETQ. The CDR3 runs 16 residues. The CDR3 nucleotides read TGCGCCAGCAGCCGACCTATGATGGACAGCACAGATACGCAGTATTTT. Protein product: CASSRPMMDSTDTQYF.

This clonotype showed up many times. The chain uses TRBV7-6 and TRBJ2-5; 9 bases fit TRBD1. V shed 3 bases, J shed 1 base, and the junction held 15 bases outside the gene matches. CDR1 is SGHVS, CDR2 FNYEAQ, per germline. This CDR3 spans 19 amino acids. The DNA for the CDR3 is TGTGCCAGCAGCTTTCCGGGACAGGGAGGTAGCGGTGTCCAAGAGACCCAGTACTTC. Translating gives CASSFPGQGGSGVQETQYF.

This clonotype showed up just a few times. The chain uses TRBV27 and TRBJ2-7; D may be TRBD1 (5 bases). The CDR3 covers 13 residues. CDR1 and CDR2 from the germline V gene are MNHEY and SMNVEV (reference sequence). V was shortened by 8 bases and J by 5 bases, with 16 bases between the two germline ends. CDR3 protein: CASGTLQVHEQYF. The CDR3 nucleotides read TGTGCCAGCGGAACCCTACAGGTACACGAGCAGTACTTC.

This clonotype came up a few times. V is TRBV24-1 and J is TRBJ2-6; TRBD1 agrees at 12 bases. The CDR3 extends over 19 amino acids. CDR1 is KGHDR, CDR2 SFDVKD, per germline. V lost 3 bases and J lost 1; bases outside the gene matches: 6. The CDR3 region is CATSDRGTGGVSGANVLTF. The CDR3 nucleotides read TGTGCCACCAGTGATAGAGGGACAGGGGGCGTTTCTGGGGCCAACGTCCTGACTTTC.